This TCR beta chain was documented in a study of Ad26.COV2.S vaccination and SARS-CoV-2 variants. V lost 1 base to trimming and J lost 15 bases, with 13 bases between them. The CDR3 is 12 residues long. Notes on the study in general: Those who received the vaccine showed greater spike-specific TCR breadth than those given placebo.

To note about this clone: Its specificity is not known.

The treatment was: 15 to 20 received Ad26.COV2.S at low or high dose, single or two shots; about 5 received placebo; per-sample allocation not given. All samples were drawn on day 63, counting from the first vaccine or placebo injection. Method: immunoSEQ multiplex PCR; TCRdb's copy keeps in-frame clones and lacks some. The sample contains some 340,000 clones, around four fifths of which appear only once. The rearrangement joins TRBV12-3 or TRBV12-4 to TRBJ1-5, with D unclear. This receptor was obtained from a person between 18 and 59 years old who received the Ad26.COV2.S COVID-19 vaccine or a placebo. The sequenced sample was peripheral blood, obtained in a trial of Ad26.COV2.S vaccine versus placebo. DNA for the CDR3: TGTGCCAGCAGTTTAGGCGGATCCTTAGTGCATTTT. This gives the protein CASSLGGSLVHF.